A selection of T cell receptor beta chains follows, all from one sample in a study of shared clonotypes between healthy human individuals. Method: immunoSEQ multiplex PCR; TCRdb's copy keeps in-frame clones and lacks some. The data hold millions of clones, with around nine tenths observed a single time. Sequences were obtained from naive CD4+ T cells sorted from blood. The receptors come from a man aged 18 to 30 in good health. The CDR3 runs from the conserved cysteine through the conserved F or W. D genes are given only for firm matches. For some rows the clone size is stated as once, few or many, or as a class when expanded; others skip it.

clone size	V gene	D gene	J gene	CDR3 DNA	CDR3 protein
NA	TRBV2	NA	TRBJ2-7	TGTGCCAGCAGAGCCAACCTGGGCTACGAGCAGTACTTC	CASRANLGYEQYF
NA	TRBV7-9	NA	TRBJ2-6	TGTGCCAGCAGCTTAAGTCCCAACGTCCTGACTTTC	CASSLSPNVLTF
NA	TRBV4-3	NA	TRBJ1-2	TGCGCCAGCAGTCAAATGGCGAGTGGCTGGGGCTACACCTTC	CASSQMASGWGYTF
NA	TRBV7-9	NA	TRBJ1-4	TGTGCCAGCAGCTTAGCGCGGGTGAAAGGGCGTGCAACTAATGAAAAACTGTTTTTT	CASSLARVKGRATNEKLFF
once	TRBV5-4	TRBD2	TRBJ2-3	TGTGCCAGCAGCCCCCGTGGGGCAGCGAAGCGGGGCCGCACAGATACGCAGTATTTT	CASSPRGAAKRGRTDTQYF
NA	TRBV2	NA	TRBJ1-2	TGTGCCAGCACTTCGCTTCCTAACTATGGCTACACCTTC	CASTSLPNYGYTF
few	TRBV5-1	NA	TRBJ1-5	TGCGCCAGCAGCCCTTCCGAAAACAATCAGCCCCAGCATTTT	CASSPSENNQPQHF
NA	TRBV6-5	TRBD2	TRBJ2-2	TGTGCCAGCAGGCCTGGGACTACATCTACCGGGGAGCTGTTTTTT	CASRPGTTSTGELFF
NA	TRBV11-3	NA	TRBJ2-1	TGTGCCAGCAGCTTATTTAGATGCGAGCTGTACAATGAGCAGTTCTTC	CASSLFRCELYNEQFF
NA	TRBV7-9	NA	TRBJ2-4	TGTGCCAGCAGCTTAGCTGGGGGCAAAAACATTCAGTACTTC	CASSLAGGKNIQYF
NA	TRBV27	TRBD2	TRBJ2-5	TGTGCCAGCAGTCCACCACCGGATAGCGGGGGGGGAAAAGAGACCCAGTACTTC	CASSPPPDSGGGKETQYF
NA	TRBV6-5	TRBD2	TRBJ2-3	TGTGCCAGCAGTTTTACCCTGACGGGAGGGAAAAATACGCAGTATTTT	CASSFTLTGGKNTQYF
NA	TRBV28	NA	TRBJ1-2	TGTGCCAGCAGTTTATCTCGGGGGGAGGTCTATGGCTACACCTTC	CASSLSRGEVYGYTF
NA	TRBV5-1	NA	TRBJ2-1	TGCGCCAGCGCTCTCGCGAGCCCGGATACCTACAATGAGCAGTTCTTC	CASALASPDTYNEQFF
NA	TRBV19	TRBD2	TRBJ2-7	TGTGCCAGTAGTGTTGGACTAGTCGGATACGAGCAGTACTTC	CASSVGLVGYEQYF
once	TRBV18	NA	TRBJ2-2	TGTGCCAGCTCACCAAACCAGGCACAGGGAAACCCCGGGGAGCTGTTTTTT	CASSPNQAQGNPGELFF